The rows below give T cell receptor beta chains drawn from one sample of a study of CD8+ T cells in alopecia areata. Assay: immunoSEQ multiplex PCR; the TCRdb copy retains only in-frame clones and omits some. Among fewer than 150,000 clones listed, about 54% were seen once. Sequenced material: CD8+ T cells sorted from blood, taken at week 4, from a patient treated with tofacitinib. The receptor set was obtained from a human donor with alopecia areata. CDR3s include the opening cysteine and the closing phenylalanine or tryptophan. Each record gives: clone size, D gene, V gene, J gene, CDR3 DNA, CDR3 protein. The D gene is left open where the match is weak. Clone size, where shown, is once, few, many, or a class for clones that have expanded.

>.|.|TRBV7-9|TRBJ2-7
TGTGCCAGCTCCCCCGGGGTACCCTACGAGCAGTACTTC
CASSPGVPYEQYF
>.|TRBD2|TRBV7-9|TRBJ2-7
TGTGCCAGCAGTCTACCAGGACTAGCCGCCTACGAGCAGTACTTC
CASSLPGLAAYEQYF
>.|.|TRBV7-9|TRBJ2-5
TGTGCCAGCAGATCCGGACAGCCCGAGGGGTACTTC
CASRSGQPEGYF
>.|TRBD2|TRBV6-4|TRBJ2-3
TGTGCCAGCAGTGACTCGGCGGGGGGCAGCACAGATACGCAGTATTTT
CASSDSAGGSTDTQYF
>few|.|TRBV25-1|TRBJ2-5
TGTGCCAGCGGACCCGGACCCTCAGAGACCCAGTACTTC
CASGPGPSETQYF
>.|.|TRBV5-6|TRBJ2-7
TGTGCCAGCAGCTTGGAGCGGTCCTACGAGCAGTACTTC
CASSLERSYEQYF
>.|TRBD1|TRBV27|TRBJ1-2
TGTGCCAGCAGTTTATCGACGGTACAGGGGTTCGACGGCTACACCTTC
CASSLSTVQGFDGYTF
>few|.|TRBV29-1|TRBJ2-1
TGCAGCGTTGAAGGGGACCTTTTACTCTCCTACAATGAGCAGTTCTTC
CSVEGDLLLSYNEQFF
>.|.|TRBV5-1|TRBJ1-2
TGCGCCAGCAGCTTGGGACAGAACTATGGCTACACCTTC
CASSLGQNYGYTF
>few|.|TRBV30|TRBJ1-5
TGTGCCTGGAGTTCGGGTGGGTCGAGACAGCCCCAGCATTTT
CAWSSGGSRQPQHF
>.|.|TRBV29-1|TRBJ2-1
TGCAGCGTTGAGGGCAGGCTAGGGGTTCACAATGAGCAGTTCTTC
CSVEGRLGVHNEQFF
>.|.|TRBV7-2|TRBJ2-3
TGTGCCAGCAGCTTACCGGGGAGCACAGATACGCAGTATTTT
CASSLPGSTDTQYF
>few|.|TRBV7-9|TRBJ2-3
TGTGCCAGCATAACCTACGGGGCTACCTTCACAGATACGCAGTATTTT
CASITYGATFTDTQYF
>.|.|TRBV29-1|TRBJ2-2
TGCAGCGTTGAACCCCGGGATCTAAACACCGGGGAGCTGTTTTTT
CSVEPRDLNTGELFF
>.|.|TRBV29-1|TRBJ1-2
TGCAGCGTTGAAGAGGGGGTCTATGGCTACACCTTC
CSVEEGVYGYTF
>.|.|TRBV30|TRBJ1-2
TGTGCCTGGAGTTCAGGGACCTATGGCTACACCTTC
CAWSSGTYGYTF
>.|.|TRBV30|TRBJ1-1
TGTGCCTGGACAGAGCTTGTCACTGAAGCTTTCTTT
CAWTELVTEAFF
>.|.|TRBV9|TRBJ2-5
TGTGCCAGCAGCGCCTGGGACACTTACCAAGAGACCCAGTACTTC
CASSAWDTYQETQYF
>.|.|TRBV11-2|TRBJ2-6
TGTGCCAGCAGCTTAGTAATGGGCAGAGGCGCTGGGGCCAACGTCCTGACTTTC
CASSLVMGRGAGANVLTF
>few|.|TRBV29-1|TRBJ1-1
TGCAGCGCCCGGGGGCGGACCCCTGAAGCTTTCTTT
CSARGRTPEAFF
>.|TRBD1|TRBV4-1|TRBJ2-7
TGCGCCAGCAGCCCCGTGACAGGGAGCTCCTACGAGCAGTACTTC
CASSPVTGSSYEQYF
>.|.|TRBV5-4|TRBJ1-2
TGTGCCAGCTCCCCCCGCGGGGGCGCTTCGGACGGCTACACCTTC
CASSPRGGASDGYTF
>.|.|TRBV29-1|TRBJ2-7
TGCAGCGTTGTAGGCGGGGAACCCTACGAGCAGTACTTC
CSVVGGEPYEQYF
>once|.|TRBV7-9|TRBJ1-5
TGTGCCAGCAGCGGCGACATAACAGGGAACGGACAGCCCCAGCATTTT
CASSGDITGNGQPQHF
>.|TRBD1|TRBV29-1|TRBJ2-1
TGCAGCGTTGACCCCCCGGACAGGCCTCGGGGTGAGCAGTTCTTC
CSVDPPDRPRGEQFF
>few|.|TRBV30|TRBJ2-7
TGTGCCTGGAGTGCGCTCCAAGGGGGAGGCTACGAGCAGTACTTC
CAWSALQGGGYEQYF
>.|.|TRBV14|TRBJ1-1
TGTGCCAGCAGCCAAGAGGTACAGATCGGGGGCACTGAAGCTTTCTTT
CASSQEVQIGGTEAFF
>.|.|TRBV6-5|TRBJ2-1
TGTGCCAGCAGTTACGGGGGTGCGGAGCAGTTCTTC
CASSYGGAEQFF
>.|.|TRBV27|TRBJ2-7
TGTGCCAGCAGTTTAGCCATCGACTACGAGCAGTACTTC
CASSLAIDYEQYF
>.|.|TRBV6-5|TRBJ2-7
TGTGCCAGCAGTCCGGGACTCCCGAGCTCCTACGAGCAGTACTTC
CASSPGLPSSYEQYF
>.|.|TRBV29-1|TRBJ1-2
TGCAGCGTTGACCTGACAGGAGGGAACTATGGCTACACCTTC
CSVDLTGGNYGYTF
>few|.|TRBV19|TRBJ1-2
TGTGCCAGTAGTATGCAGGCTAACTATGGCTACACCTTC
CASSMQANYGYTF
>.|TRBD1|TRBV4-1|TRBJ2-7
TGCGCCAGCAGCCAAAGGATAGGGACAGGGGGCTACGAGCAGTACTTC
CASSQRIGTGGYEQYF
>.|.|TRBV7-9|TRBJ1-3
TGTGCCAGCAGTTCGGGACTTCGTGACCCAGGAAACACCATATATTTT
CASSSGLRDPGNTIYF
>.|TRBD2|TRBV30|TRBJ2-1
TGTGCCTGGAGCCCCGGGACTAGCGAGTACAATGAGCAGTTCTTC
CAWSPGTSEYNEQFF
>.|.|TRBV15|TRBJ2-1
TGTGCCACCAGCAGAGGAATCGATTCGCTGGGCAATGAGCAGTTCTTC
CATSRGIDSLGNEQFF
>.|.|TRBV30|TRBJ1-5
TGTGCCTGGAGTGCGGGGGACATCGGGGGCAATCAGCCCCAGCATTTT
CAWSAGDIGGNQPQHF
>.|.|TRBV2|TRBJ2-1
TGTGCCTGGCGTCATACCTACAATGAGCAGTTCTTC
CAWRHTYNEQFF
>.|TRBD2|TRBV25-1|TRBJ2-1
TGTGCCAGCAAAAGCGGGGGGGCCTACAATGAGCAGTTCTTC
CASKSGGAYNEQFF
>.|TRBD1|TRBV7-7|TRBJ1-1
TGTGCTAGCAGCTTCGAAACAGGGGGACGAGGTGAAGCTTTCTTT
CASSFETGGRGEAFF
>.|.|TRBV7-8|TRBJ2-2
TGTGCCAGCAGCCAGCCGGGATCGTCCGCGAACACCGGGGAGCTGTTTTTT
CASSQPGSSANTGELFF
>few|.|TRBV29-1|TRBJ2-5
TGCAGCGTTGAGGCCAGGTACCAAGAGACCCAGTACTTC
CSVEARYQETQYF